These 25 T cell receptor beta chains were sequenced from one sample in a study of cytomegalovirus exposure and HLA in healthy donors (dated by TCRdb to between 2016 and 2019). Library preparation employed the immunoSEQ multiplex PCR assay. A mixture of 60 forward primers for TCR Vbeta segments and 13 reverse primers for TCR Jbeta segments was used in the multiplex PCR. TCRdb carries this immuneACCESS record with in-frame sequences only. Its versions omit some clonotypes, under half of them owing to an unresolved V gene in the studies checked, with the rest unexplained. Within this sample are 95,000 to 150,000 clones, with 80% to 85% of them counted one time only. The ten biggest clones cover 2.1% of the sample. Sequencing was performed on PBMCs. Receptor source: a man aged 25 to 45 in good health and CMV-seronegative.

The J gene is TRBJ2-7, the V gene TRBV5-1, with TRBD1 matching 11 bases. The CDR3 extends over 15 amino acids. J was trimmed by 0 bases and V by 4 bases; bases with no gene match: 3. CDR1 and CDR2 from the germline V gene are SGHRS and YFSETQ. In DNA, the CDR3 is TGCGCCAGCAGCAACGGGACAGGGGGCTCCTACGAGCAGTACTTC. Translated, it gives CASSNGTGGSYEQYF.

This clone was observed a handful of times. The V call is TRBV30, the J call TRBJ2-3, with a tentative D call TRBD2 (5 bases). V was cut by 8 bases and J by 2 bases, with 11 bases left in between. Germline values: CDR1 GTSNPN, CDR2 SVGIG (reference sequence). This CDR3 has 12 residues. The CDR3 region has the DNA TGTGCCCTCACAGCGGCCACAGATACGCAGTATTTT. Protein sequence: CALTAATDTQYF. Filled out from reference TRBV30 and TRBJ2-3, the complete variable domain reads SQTIHQWPATLVQPVGSPLSLECTVEGTSNPNLYWYRQAAGRGLQLLFYSVGIGQISSEVPQNLSASRPQDRQFILSSKKLLLSDSGFYLCALTAATDTQYFGPGTRLTVL.

This clone showed up just a few times. The chain recombines TRBV5-1 with TRBJ2-7; 10 bases are a match to TRBD1. V lost 7 bases to trimming and J lost 1 base; unmatched junction nucleotides: 5. CDR3 size: 14 residues. Germline V gene data show CDR1 as SGHRS and CDR2 as YFSETQ. CDR3 region: CASFRDRGSYEQYF. DNA for the CDR3: TGCGCCAGCTTCCGGGACAGGGGTTCCTACGAGCAGTACTTC.

In this sample, this clone turned up a few times. The J gene is TRBJ1-2, the V gene TRBV4-3, with D tentatively TRBD1 (6 bases). CDR3 size: 15 residues. Germline V gene data show CDR1 as LGHNA and CDR2 as YSLEER. V dropped 1 base and J dropped 2 bases, with 11 bases sitting between them. The CDR3 spells CASSQGAGVNYGYTF. CDR3 sequence (DNA): TGCGCCAGCAGCCAAGGCGCAGGGGTGAACTATGGCTACACCTTC.

Only a few counts were recorded for this clone. The rearrangement links TRBV6-5 to TRBJ2-7, with D possibly being TRBD1 (7 bases). Germline V lookup: CDR1 MNHEY, CDR2 SVGAGI. Trimming took 4 bases from V and 5 from J, leaving 21 bases between them. The CDR3 has 16 residues. Here the CDR3 DNA reads TGTGCCAGCAGTTGGCGCCGGACGGGAGACAGGGACGAGCAGTACTTC. Its translation: CASSWRRTGDRDEQYF.

The rearrangement joins TRBV7-2 to TRBJ2-7, with TRBD1 identical over 9 bases. Germline V CDR1 and CDR2: SGHTA, FQGNSA. After removal of 3 bases from V and 3 bases from J, the junction contained 3 bases not matched to a gene. This CDR3 is 14 amino acids long. CDR3 residues: CASSFGTGNYEQYF. The CDR3 bases are TGTGCCAGCAGCTTTGGGACAGGGAACTACGAGCAGTACTTC.

V and J are TRBV7-9 and TRBJ2-5, with D tentatively TRBD2 (5 bases). V gave up 5 bases and J gave up 2 bases, with 9 bases separating them. CDR3 length equals 13 residues. Germline V gene data show CDR1 as SEHNR and CDR2 as FQNEAQ (reference sequence). CDR3 DNA sequence: TGTGCCAGCAGCCAGTCGGGACAAGAGACCCAGTACTTC. Translation: CASSQSGQETQYF.

This rearrangement joins TRBV4-2 to TRBJ2-5, with D tentatively TRBD2 (6 bases). The CDR3 is 16 amino acids. Germline V CDR1 and CDR2: LGHNA, YNFKEQ. The V end was cut by 0 bases, the J end by 5 bases, with 16 bases between. CDR3 sequence: CASSQDSGRGAETQYF. CDR3 bases: TGTGCCAGCAGCCAAGATTCCGGCCGCGGGGCGGAGACCCAGTACTTC.

V and J are TRBV5-1 and TRBJ2-5, with 7 bases matching TRBD1. V lost 3 bases and J lost 2; bases outside the gene matches: 4. Per germline, CDR1 SGHRS and CDR2 YFSETQ. This CDR3 has 14 residues. The CDR3 loop reads CASSSGTAQETQYF. CDR3 sequence (DNA): TGCGCCAGCAGCTCCGGGACAGCACAAGAGACCCAGTACTTC.

The chain carries TRBV6-5 and TRBJ2-5; tentative D call: TRBD1 (6 bases). The DNA end is a closer match to TRBJ2-7, so the J assignment may be wrong. CDR1 is MNHEY, CDR2 SVGAGI, per germline. The CDR3 is 15 residues long. The CDR3 coding sequence is TGTGCCAGCAGTTCATCCAGGGGCCCCACCTACGAGCAGTACTTC. Its protein product is CASSSSRGPTYEQYF.

The genes are TRBV5-1 and TRBJ2-5; D perhaps matches TRBD1 (6 bases). The V gene's germline CDR1 is SGHRS and CDR2 YFSETQ. This CDR3 is 14 amino acids long. V shed 7 bases and J shed 1 base, with 14 bases lying between them. CDR3 nucleotides: TGCGCCAGCCGAACAGGGAACGGCCAAGAGACCCAGTACTTC. Protein product: CASRTGNGQETQYF.

The chain joins TRBV29-1 to TRBJ1-2; 7 nucleotides align to TRBD1. V shed 4 bases and J 2 bases; nucleotides not matched to a gene: 7. Per the germline V gene, CDR1 is SQVTM and CDR2 is ANQGSEA. The CDR3 runs 14 residues. The CDR3 reads CSVAGTAKNYGYTF. In DNA, the CDR3 is TGCAGCGTTGCGGGGACAGCAAAGAACTATGGCTACACCTTC.

This chain uses TRBV11-2 with TRBJ1-6; 8 bases fit TRBD1. V was clipped by 4 bases and J by 14 bases; unmatched bases: 13. Germline CDR1 and CDR2: SGHAT and FQNNGV. CDR3 length: 15 amino acids. Here the CDR3 reads CASSYSTGGKWSLHF. The CDR3 DNA sequence: TGTGCCAGCAGCTATTCTACAGGGGGGAAATGGTCCCTCCACTTT.

This sequence joins TRBV7-2 and TRBJ1-3, with D tentatively TRBD1 (6 bases). The CDR3 is made up of 15 amino acids. Trimming cost V 5 bases and J 4 bases, with 15 bases left between them. Per germline, CDR1 SGHTA and CDR2 FQGNSA. Here the CDR3 DNA reads TGTGCCAGCAGCCCCCGGGGGGCGCGCGGAAACACCATATATTTT. Amino acids: CASSPRGARGNTIYF.

This chain connects TRBV11-3 to TRBJ2-4, with 7 bases matching TRBD1. Losses at the gene ends were 4 bases for V and 9 bases for J; bases not matched to a gene: 6. The germline gives CDR1 SGHNT, CDR2 YENEEA. The CDR3 totals 13 residues. The CDR3 DNA reads as TGTGCCAGCAGCTCAGGGGGTCATGGCATTCAGTACTTC. It codes for CASSSGGHGIQYF.

This clone was recorded once. V is TRBV5-1 and J is TRBJ2-3, with D maybe TRBD1 (5 bases). CDR1 and CDR2 from the germline V gene are SGHRS and YFSETQ. The CDR3 is 15 amino acids. Trimming cost V 6 bases and J 5 bases, with 19 bases left between them. CDR3 nucleotides: TGCGCCAGCAATGTCGCAGGGTACCCGGTAGATACGCAGTATTTT. It yields the protein CASNVAGYPVDTQYF.

V usage is TRBV13 and J usage is TRBJ1-4, with D maybe TRBD1 (5 bases). V lost 5 bases, J lost 0 bases, and 19 bases lay in between. Germline assignment: CDR1 PRHDT and CDR2 FYEKMQ (reference sequence). There are 18 residues in the CDR3. DNA of the CDR3: TGTGCCAGCAGCCAGCGGGGGGGAGGGGCAACAACTAATGAAAAACTGTTTTTT. It encodes CASSQRGGGATTNEKLFF.

The chain couples TRBV27 to TRBJ2-7; D is uncertain. V lost 5 bases, J lost 3 bases, and 14 bases lay in between. From germline, CDR1 is MNHEY and CDR2 SMNVEV (reference sequence). The CDR3 runs 14 residues. The CDR3 coding sequence is TGTGCCAGCAGTGGAGACCCTTCACGCTACGAGCAGTACTTC. Its protein is CASSGDPSRYEQYF.

The chain employs TRBV28 and TRBJ1-5; 8 bases agree with TRBD1. V shed 6 bases, J shed 2 bases, and the junction held 9 bases outside the gene matches. CDR1 MDHEN and CDR2 SYDVKM come from the germline V gene. This CDR3 comprises 16 residues. The DNA for the CDR3 is TGTGCCAGCAGGATACCACAGGGGGAGGGCAATCAGCCCCAGCATTTT. The encoded protein is CASRIPQGEGNQPQHF.

The V gene is TRBV11-2, the J gene TRBJ2-2; D is uncertain. V dropped 3 bases and J dropped 1 base, with 9 bases sitting between them. The CDR3 runs 15 residues. The germline CDR1 and CDR2 sequences are SGHAT and FQNNGV. CDR3 in DNA: TGTGCCAGCAGCTTTCGAGCTCTGAACACCGGGGAGCTGTTTTTT. It translates to CASSFRALNTGELFF.

The chain recombines TRBV7-9 with TRBJ2-1; 7 nucleotides agree with TRBD2. This CDR3 has 13 amino acids. Germline lookup yields CDR1 SEHNR and CDR2 FQNEAQ (reference sequence). The V segment lost 4 bases and the J segment 4 bases; nucleotides outside the gene matches: 1. CDR3 loop: CASSSGGYNEQFF. DNA of the CDR3: TGTGCCAGCAGCTCCGGGGGGTACAATGAGCAGTTCTTC.

As concerns this clone: The same CDR3 also results from other DNA sequences found in this sample. This sequence joins TRBV5-1 and TRBJ2-5; 10 nucleotides agree with TRBD2. The junction had 13 bases not matched to a gene; V was cut back by 3 bases and J by 5 bases. CDR3 length: 17 amino acids. Per the germline V gene, CDR1 is SGHRS and CDR2 is YFSETQ. DNA for the CDR3: TGCGCCAGCAGCTGGGGACTAGCGACCTATGCAGGGGAGACCCAGTACTTC. Its translation: CASSWGLATYAGETQYF.

The chain recombines TRBV6-4 with TRBJ2-4; 7 bases fit TRBD1. After removal of 0 bases from V and 4 bases from J, the junction contained 6 bases not matched to a gene. The CDR3 runs 16 residues. The germline CDR1 and CDR2 sequences are MRHNA and SNTAGT. This chain's CDR3 is CASSDSIRDRKNIQYF. The CDR3 nucleotides read TGTGCCAGCAGTGACTCGATCCGGGACAGAAAAAACATTCAGTACTTC.

The chain carries TRBV21-1 and TRBJ2-5; TRBD1, the D gene given by the table, was not confirmed from the DNA. TRBV21-1 is flagged as a pseudogene. The CDR3 is 13 amino acids. This CDR3 reads CASSFRGTETQYF. Written as DNA, the CDR3 is TGTGCCAGCAGCTTCAGGGGCACGGAGACCCAGTACTTC.

V and J are TRBV6-5 and TRBJ2-3; 7 nucleotides match TRBD1. There are 12 residues in the CDR3. Germline CDR1 is MNHEY and CDR2 is SVGAGI. V was clipped by 5 bases and J by 4 bases; unmatched bases: 0. The chain's CDR3 is CASSGTADTQYF. As DNA, the CDR3 is TGTGCCAGCAGTGGGACAGCAGATACGCAGTATTTT.